This T cell receptor beta chain was identified in a study of radiotherapy plus CTLA-4 blockade in lung cancer. For the study at large: Disease control was present in around a third of patients, and objective responses in around 20%.

Germline assignment: CDR1 MGHRA and CDR2 YSYEKL. The trim removed 2 bases at V and 4 bases at J, leaving 6 bases unmatched. CDR3 length equals 16 residues. Whole-study results and caveats: TCR clones originating in tumors grew in number in blood after radiotherapy plus ipilimumab.

Focal radiation was given together with CTLA-4 blockade (ipilimumab) to patients with chemo-refractory metastatic non-small-cell lung cancer. Profiled with immunoSEQ multiplex PCR; TCRdb holds only in-frame clones, not every one. Of about 110,000 clones listed, 81% were seen once; the top ten hold 2.5% to 3.5%. In its sample, this clone was seen a few times. Antigen specificity is unknown. The genes are TRBV4-1 and TRBJ1-4, with 8 bases fitting TRBD1. The material was peripheral blood, obtained from a patient treated with radiotherapy plus ipilimumab. The source is a human donor with non-small cell lung cancer that progressed on radiotherapy plus ipilimumab. Some clones in this sample may be carry-over from other donors' samples. The CDR3 loop is CASSQRRTGLNEKLFF. The CDR3 coding sequence is TGCGCCAGCAGCCAACGCCGGACAGGGCTTAATGAAAAACTGTTTTTT.